The T cell receptor (beta chain) described here comes from a study of T-cell reconstitution after alpha-beta-depleted transplantation in children. Unique molecular identifiers were built into the TCRbeta library. TCRdb re-called the PCR reads with MiXCR, one entry per CDR3 protein. The sample has approximately 83,000 distinct CDR3 sequences, roughly 8% seen once; the top ten hold under 8%. This clonotype has at least ten counts. V was cut by 1 base and J by 11 bases, with 15 bases left in between. Germline-derived CDR1 and CDR2 are LGHDT and YNNKEL (reference sequence). The CDR3 runs 15 residues. The rearrangement links TRBV3-1 to TRBJ1-6, with a weak D call TRBD1 (6 bases). The TCR was taken from a human donor who donated a stem cell graft to a child with congenital amegakaryocytic thrombocytopenia. This sample comprised PBMCs from the stem cell graft donor, obtained from the stem cell graft. In DNA form, the CDR3 reads TGTGCCAGCAGCCAAGGTAATACAGGGTTGACACCCCTCCACTTT. It is translated as CASSQGNTGLTPLHF.